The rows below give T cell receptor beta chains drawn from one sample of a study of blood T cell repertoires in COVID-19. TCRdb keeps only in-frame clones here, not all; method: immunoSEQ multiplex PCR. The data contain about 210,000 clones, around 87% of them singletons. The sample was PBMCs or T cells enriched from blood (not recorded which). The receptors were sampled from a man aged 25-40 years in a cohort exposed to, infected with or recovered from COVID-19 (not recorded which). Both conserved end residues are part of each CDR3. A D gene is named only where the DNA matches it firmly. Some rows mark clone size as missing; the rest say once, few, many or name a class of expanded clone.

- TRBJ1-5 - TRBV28 CASNQLMNQPQHF TGTGCCAGCAATCAACTCATGAATCAGCCCCAGCATTTT
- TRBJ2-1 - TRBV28 CASSVGGNEQFF TGTGCCAGCAGTGTTGGCGGAAATGAGCAGTTCTTC
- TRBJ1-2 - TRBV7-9 CASSLGANYGYTF TGTGCCAGCAGTTTGGGGGCGAACTATGGCTACACCTTC
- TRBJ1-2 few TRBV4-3 CASSQDSGGAGYGYTF TGCGCCAGCAGCCAAGATAGCGGGGGGGCGGGCTATGGCTACACCTTC
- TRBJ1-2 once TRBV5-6 CASSLYLGGYTF TGTGCCAGCAGCTTGTATCTCGGGGGCTACACCTTC
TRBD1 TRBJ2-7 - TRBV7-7 CASSLELGQGIHEQYF TGTGCTAGCAGCTTAGAACTGGGACAGGGAATCCACGAGCAGTACTTC
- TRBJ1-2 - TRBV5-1 CASSSYRDGYTF TGCGCCAGCAGCTCTTACAGAGATGGCTACACCTTC
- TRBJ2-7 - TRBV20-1 CSARVGGVSAF TGCAGTGCTAGGGTAGGGGGGGTGTCGGCCTTC
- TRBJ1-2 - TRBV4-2 CASSLGRADYGYTF TGTGCCAGCAGCCTAGGGAGGGCGGACTATGGCTACACCTTC
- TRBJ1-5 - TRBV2 CASSSGSNQPQHF TGTGCCAGCAGTTCAGGTAGCAATCAGCCCCAGCATTTT
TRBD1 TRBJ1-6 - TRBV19 CASSTDRVSSPLHF TGTGCCAGTAGTACCGACAGGGTGAGCTCACCCCTCCACTTT
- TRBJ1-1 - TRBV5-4 CASSSVAGLGNTEAFF TGTGCCAGCAGCTCTGTGGCAGGGTTGGGAAACACTGAAGCTTTCTTT
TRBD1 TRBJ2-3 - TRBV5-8 CASSSSPGQGPDTQYF TGTGCCAGCAGCTCTAGCCCCGGACAGGGGCCAGATACGCAGTATTTT
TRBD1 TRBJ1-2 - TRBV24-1 CATRATGGPNYGYTF TGTGCCACCAGAGCTACAGGGGGACCTAACTATGGCTACACCTTC
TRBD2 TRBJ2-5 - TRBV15 CATSRSGIYETQYF TGTGCCACCAGCCGTAGCGGGATTTACGAGACCCAGTACTTC
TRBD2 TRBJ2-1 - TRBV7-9 CASSPTSGSQYNEQFF TGTGCCAGCAGCCCGACTAGCGGGAGCCAATACAATGAGCAGTTCTTC
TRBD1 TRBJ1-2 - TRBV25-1 CASSSRGQAGRGYTF TGTGCCAGCAGTTCGAGAGGACAGGCGGGTAGGGGCTACACCTTC
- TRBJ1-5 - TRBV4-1 CASSPGVFQPQHF TGCGCCAGCAGCCCGGGGGTCTTTCAGCCCCAGCATTTT
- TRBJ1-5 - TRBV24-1 CATSDLGMNQPQHF TGTGCCACCAGTGATTTGGGCATGAATCAGCCCCAGCATTTT
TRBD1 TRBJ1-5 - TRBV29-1 CSVVTLDRGRPQHF TGCAGCGTCGTCACCCTCGACAGGGGAAGGCCCCAGCATTTT
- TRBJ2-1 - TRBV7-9 CASGEGGRYQFF TGTGCCAGTGGGGAAGGGGGACGATACCAGTTCTTC
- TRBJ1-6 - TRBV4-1 CASSQLTGSYNSPLHF TGCGCCAGCAGCCAGCTAACAGGTTCCTATAATTCACCCCTCCACTTT
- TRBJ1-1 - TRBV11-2 CASSFHGGAAFF TGTGCCAGCAGCTTTCACGGGGGGGCAGCTTTCTTT
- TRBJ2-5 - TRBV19 CASSIAGETQYF TGTGCCAGTAGTATTGCGGGAGAGACCCAGTACTTC
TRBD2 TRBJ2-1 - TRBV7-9 CASSPRTSAHNEQFF TGTGCCAGCAGCCCACGGACTAGCGCCCACAATGAGCAGTTCTTC
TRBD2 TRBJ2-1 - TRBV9 CASSVVSGRLSYNEQFF TGTGCCAGCAGCGTAGTTAGCGGGAGGCTATCCTACAATGAGCAGTTCTTC
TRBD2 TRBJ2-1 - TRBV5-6 CASTRLARTPSEQFF TGTGCCAGCACCAGACTAGCGCGAACGCCGTCGGAGCAGTTCTTC
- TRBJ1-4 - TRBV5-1 CASSFGDKNEKLFF TGCGCCAGCAGCTTTGGGGACAAAAATGAAAAACTGTTTTTT
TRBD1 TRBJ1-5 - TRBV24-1 CATSPRQGKQPQHF TGTGCCACCAGTCCCCGACAGGGGAAACAGCCCCAGCATTTT
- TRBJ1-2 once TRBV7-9 CASSPLFRGGFGYTF TGTGCCAGCAGCCCCCTATTCCGGGGGGGGTTTGGCTACACCTTC
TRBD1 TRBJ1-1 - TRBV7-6 CASSDARGLDTEAFF TGTGCCAGCAGCGACGCCAGGGGGCTGGACACTGAAGCTTTCTTT
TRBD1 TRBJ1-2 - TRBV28 CASSSPRQGARGYTF TGTGCCAGCAGTTCCCCAAGACAGGGGGCTCGCGGCTACACCTTC
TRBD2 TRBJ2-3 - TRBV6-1 CASSALSGRDRWGTDTQYF TGTGCCAGCAGTGCCCTTAGCGGGAGGGATCGATGGGGGACAGATACGCAGTATTTT
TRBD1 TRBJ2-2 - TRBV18 CASSPAGTGATGELFF TGTGCCAGCTCACCAGCCGGGACAGGGGCCACCGGGGAGCTGTTTTTT
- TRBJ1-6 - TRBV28 CASSLLTGSDSPLHF TGTGCCAGCAGTTTGTTGACAGGTTCAGATTCACCCCTCCACTTT
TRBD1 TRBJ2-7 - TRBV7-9 CASSKYRDSNEQYF TGTGCCAGCAGCAAATACCGGGACAGCAACGAGCAGTACTTC
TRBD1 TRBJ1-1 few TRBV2 CASKAGGNTEAFF TGTGCCAGCAAGGCAGGGGGGAACACTGAAGCTTTCTTT
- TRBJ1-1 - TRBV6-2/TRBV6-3 CASSYGFGGTEAFF TGTGCCAGCAGTTACGGCTTTGGTGGCACTGAAGCTTTCTTT
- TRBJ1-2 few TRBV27 CASNSRDGGYTF TGTGCCAGCAATTCCCGAGATGGTGGCTACACCTTC
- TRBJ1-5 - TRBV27 CASSPYRASNQPQHF TGTGCCAGCAGCCCTTACAGGGCTAGCAATCAGCCCCAGCATTTT
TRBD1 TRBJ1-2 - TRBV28 CASSVGQGYGYTF TGTGCCAGCAGCGTAGGACAGGGCTATGGCTACACCTTC
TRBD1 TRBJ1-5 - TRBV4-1 CASRGQRRNQPQHF TGCGCCAGCAGGGGACAGCGGCGCAATCAGCCCCAGCATTTT
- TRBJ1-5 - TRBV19 CASSIISAAGNQPQHF TGTGCCAGTAGTATTATATCTGCGGCCGGCAATCAGCCCCAGCATTTT
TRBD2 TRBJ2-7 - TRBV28 CASSPGLAWGEQYF TGTGCCAGCAGTCCGGGACTAGCGTGGGGCGAGCAGTACTTC
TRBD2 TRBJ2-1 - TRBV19 CASSTARVGLALTNEQFF TGTGCCAGTAGTACCGCGAGGGTGGGACTAGCTTTGACGAATGAGCAGTTCTTC
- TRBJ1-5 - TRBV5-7 CASSGGPGANQPQHF TGTGCCAGCAGCGGGGGCCCAGGGGCAAATCAGCCCCAGCATTTT
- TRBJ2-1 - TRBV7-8 CASSLSPYNEQFF TGTGCCAGCAGCTTGTCTCCCTACAATGAGCAGTTCTTC
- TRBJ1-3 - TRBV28 CASSPRSPSGNTIYF TGTGCCAGCAGTCCCCGGAGCCCCTCTGGAAACACCATATATTTT
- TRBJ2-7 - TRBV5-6 CASSLGTASYEQYF TGTGCCAGCAGCTTGGGGACAGCCTCCTACGAGCAGTACTTC
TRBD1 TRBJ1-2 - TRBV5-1 CASSPSTGTPGYTF TGCGCCAGCAGCCCGTCGACAGGGACCCCTGGCTACACCTTC
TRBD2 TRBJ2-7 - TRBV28 CASISGTSPYEQYF TGTGCCAGCATATCCGGGACTAGCCCCTACGAGCAGTACTTC